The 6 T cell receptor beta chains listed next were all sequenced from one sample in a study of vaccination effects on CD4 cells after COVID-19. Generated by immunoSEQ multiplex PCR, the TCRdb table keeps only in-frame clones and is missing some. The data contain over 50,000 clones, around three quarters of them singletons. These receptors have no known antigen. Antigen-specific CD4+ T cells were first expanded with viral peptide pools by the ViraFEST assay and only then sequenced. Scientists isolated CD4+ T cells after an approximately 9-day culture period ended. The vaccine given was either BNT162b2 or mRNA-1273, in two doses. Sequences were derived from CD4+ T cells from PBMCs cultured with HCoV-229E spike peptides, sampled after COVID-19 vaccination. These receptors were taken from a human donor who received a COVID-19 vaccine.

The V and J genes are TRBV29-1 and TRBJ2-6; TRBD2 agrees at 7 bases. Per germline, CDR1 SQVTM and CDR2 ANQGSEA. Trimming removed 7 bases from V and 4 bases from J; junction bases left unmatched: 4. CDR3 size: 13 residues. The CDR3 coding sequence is TGCAGCGCAGGGAGGGCCGGGGCCAACGTCCTGACTTTC. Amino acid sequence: CSAGRAGANVLTF.

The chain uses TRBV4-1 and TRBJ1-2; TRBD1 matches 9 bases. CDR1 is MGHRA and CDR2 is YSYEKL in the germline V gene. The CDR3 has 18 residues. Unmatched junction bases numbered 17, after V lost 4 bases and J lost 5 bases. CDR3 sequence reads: CASSRHMTGQGSWYGYTF. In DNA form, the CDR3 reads TGCGCCAGCAGCCGACACATGACGGGACAGGGTTCTTGGTATGGCTACACCTTC.

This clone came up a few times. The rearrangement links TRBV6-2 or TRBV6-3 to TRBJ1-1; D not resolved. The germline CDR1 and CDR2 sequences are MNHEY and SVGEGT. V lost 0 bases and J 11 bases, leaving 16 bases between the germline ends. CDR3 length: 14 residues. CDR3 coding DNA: TGTGCCAGCAGTTACTCGCAGCCCCGCATTAGGGCTTTCTTT. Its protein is CASSYSQPRIRAFF.

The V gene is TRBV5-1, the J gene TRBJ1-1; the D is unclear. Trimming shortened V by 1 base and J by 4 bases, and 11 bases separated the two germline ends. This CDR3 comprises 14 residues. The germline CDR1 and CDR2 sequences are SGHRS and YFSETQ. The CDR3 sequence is CASSLSRVGTEAFF. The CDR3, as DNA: TGCGCCAGCAGCTTGTCCCGGGTGGGCACTGAAGCTTTCTTT.

This chain's CDR3 is CASSEVGTDYEQYV. The CDR3 bases are TGTGCCAGCAGTGAAGTAGGAACTGACTACGAGCAGTACGTC. The chain couples TRBV6-1 to TRBJ2-7; D is ambiguous. Per the germline V gene, CDR1 is MNHNS and CDR2 is SASEGT. Trimming took off 1 base at V and 3 bases at J, with 10 bases between the two ends. This CDR3 comprises 14 residues.

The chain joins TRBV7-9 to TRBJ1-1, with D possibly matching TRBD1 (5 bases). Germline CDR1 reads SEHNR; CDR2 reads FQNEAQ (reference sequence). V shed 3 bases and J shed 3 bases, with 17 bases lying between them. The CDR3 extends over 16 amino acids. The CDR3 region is CASSFRSRGGDTEAFF. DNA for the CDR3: TGTGCCAGCAGCTTTAGGAGCCGGGGAGGGGACACTGAAGCTTTCTTT. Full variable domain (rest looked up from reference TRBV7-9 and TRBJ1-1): DTGVSQNPRHKITKRGQNVTFRCDPISEHNRLYWYRQTLGQGPEFLTYFQNEAQLEKSRLLSDRFSAERPKGSFSTLEIQRTEQGDSAMYLCASSFRSRGGDTEAFFGQGTRLTVV.